Described below is a single TCR beta chain sequence and its context. The entry originates in a study of cytomegalovirus exposure and HLA in healthy donors. Trimming stripped 6 bases from V and 0 bases from J, with 8 bases between. This CDR3 contains 14 residues. Germline CDR1 and CDR2: WNHNN and SYGVQD (reference sequence). With 60 Vbeta and 13 Jbeta primers, the PCR was carried out. Here immunoSEQ multiplex PCR was the method, and the copy in TCRdb shows in-frame clones only, minus some. The sample includes roughly 120,000 clones, about 80% of them seen just once. Specimen: PBMCs. The TCR was taken from a female donor in good health and CMV-seropositive. The chain employs TRBV10-1 and TRBJ2-2; TRBD1 is a possible D gene (5 bases). The DNA for the CDR3 is TGCGCCAGCAGCACGACAGCGAACACCGGGGAGCTGTTTTTT. The encoded protein is CASSTTANTGELFF.